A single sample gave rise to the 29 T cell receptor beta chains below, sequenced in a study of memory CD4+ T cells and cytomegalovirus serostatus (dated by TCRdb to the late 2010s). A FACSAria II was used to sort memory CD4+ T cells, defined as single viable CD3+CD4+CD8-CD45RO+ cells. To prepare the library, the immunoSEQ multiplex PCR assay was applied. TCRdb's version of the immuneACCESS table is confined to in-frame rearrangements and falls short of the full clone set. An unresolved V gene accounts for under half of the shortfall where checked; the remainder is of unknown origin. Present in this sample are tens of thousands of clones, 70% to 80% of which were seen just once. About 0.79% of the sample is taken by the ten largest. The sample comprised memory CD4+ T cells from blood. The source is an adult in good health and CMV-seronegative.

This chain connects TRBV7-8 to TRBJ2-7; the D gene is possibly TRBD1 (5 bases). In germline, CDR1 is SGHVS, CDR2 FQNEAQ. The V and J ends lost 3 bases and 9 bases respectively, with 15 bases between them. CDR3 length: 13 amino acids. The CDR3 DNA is TGTGCCAGCAGCTTGGGCCCAGGGCAGCCGCAGTACTTC. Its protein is CASSLGPGQPQYF. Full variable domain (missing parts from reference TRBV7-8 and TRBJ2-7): GAGVSQSPRYKVAKRGQDVALRCDPISGHVSLFWYQQALGQGPEFLTYFQNEAQLDKSGLPSDRFFAERPEGSVSTLKIQRTQQEDSAVYLCASSLGPGQPQYFGPGTRLTVT.

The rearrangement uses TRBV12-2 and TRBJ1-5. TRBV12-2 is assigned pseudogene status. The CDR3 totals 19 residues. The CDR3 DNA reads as TGTGCAAGTCGCTTATTACCCCCCACGTCGGGTTATAGCAATCAGCCCCAGCATTTT. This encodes CASRLLPPTSGYSNQPQHF.

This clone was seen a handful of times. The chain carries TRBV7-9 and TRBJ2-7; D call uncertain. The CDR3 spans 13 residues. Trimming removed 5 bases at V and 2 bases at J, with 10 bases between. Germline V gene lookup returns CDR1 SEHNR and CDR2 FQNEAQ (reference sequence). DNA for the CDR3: TGTGCCAGCAGCACCTGGAAAGCCTACGAGCAGTACTTC. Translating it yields CASSTWKAYEQYF.

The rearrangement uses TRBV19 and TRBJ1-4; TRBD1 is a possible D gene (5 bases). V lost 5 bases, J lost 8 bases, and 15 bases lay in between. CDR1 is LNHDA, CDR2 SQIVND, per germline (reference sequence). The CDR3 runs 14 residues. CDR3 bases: TGTGCCAGTAGTTTGGGGGTCGCCCCGGAAAAACTGTTTTTT. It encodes CASSLGVAPEKLFF.

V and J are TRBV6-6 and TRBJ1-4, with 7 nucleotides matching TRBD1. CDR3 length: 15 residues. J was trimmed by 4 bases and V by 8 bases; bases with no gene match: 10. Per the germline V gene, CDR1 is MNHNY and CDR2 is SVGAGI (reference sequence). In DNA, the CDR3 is TGTGCCAGCCGCCGCGGGACAGCTTTTAATGAAAAACTGTTTTTT. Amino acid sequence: CASRRGTAFNEKLFF.

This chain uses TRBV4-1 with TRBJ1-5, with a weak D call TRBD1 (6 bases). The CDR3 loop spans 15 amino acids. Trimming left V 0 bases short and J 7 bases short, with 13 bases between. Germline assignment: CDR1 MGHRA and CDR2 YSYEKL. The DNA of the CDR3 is TGCGCCAGCAGCCAAGAGCTCGCAGGGGCCCAGCCCCAGCATTTT. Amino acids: CASSQELAGAQPQHF.

CDR3 loop: CASSTGPLAKNIQYF. The CDR3, as DNA: TGTGCCAGCAGCACGGGACCCCTAGCCAAAAACATTCAGTACTTC. This chain uses TRBV5-4 with TRBJ2-4; D could derive from TRBD1 or TRBD2 (5 bases each). The CDR3 loop spans 15 amino acids. V was pared by 4 bases and J by 0 bases, with 11 bases between. CDR1 is SGHNT and CDR2 is YYREEE in the germline V gene (reference sequence). The whole variable domain, filled in from reference TRBV5-4 and TRBJ2-4, reads ETGVTQSPTHLIKTRGQQVTLRCSSQSGHNTVSWYQQALGQGPQFIFQYYREEENGRGNFPPRFSGLQFPNYSSELNVNALELDDSALYLCASSTGPLAKNIQYFGAGTRLSVL.

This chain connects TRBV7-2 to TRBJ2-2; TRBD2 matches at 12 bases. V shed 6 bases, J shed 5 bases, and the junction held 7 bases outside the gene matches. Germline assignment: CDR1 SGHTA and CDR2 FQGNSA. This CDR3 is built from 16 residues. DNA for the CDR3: TGTGCCAGCAGGCTAGCGGGGGGGCCTTGGACCGGGGAGCTGTTTTTT. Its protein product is CASRLAGGPWTGELFF. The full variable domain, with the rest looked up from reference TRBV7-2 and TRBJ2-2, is GAGVSQSPSNKVTEKGKDVELRCDPISGHTALYWYRQSLGQGLEFLIYFQGNSAPDKSGLPSDRFSAERTGGSVSTLTIQRTQQEDSAVYLCASRLAGGPWTGELFFGEGSRLTVL.

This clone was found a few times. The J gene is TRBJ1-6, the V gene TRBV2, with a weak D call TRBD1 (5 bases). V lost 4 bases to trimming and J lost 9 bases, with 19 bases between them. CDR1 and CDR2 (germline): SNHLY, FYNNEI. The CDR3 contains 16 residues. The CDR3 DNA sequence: TGTGCCAGCAGTGGAGGGGCAATCGGTTCCTTTTCACCCCTCCACTTT. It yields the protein CASSGGAIGSFSPLHF.

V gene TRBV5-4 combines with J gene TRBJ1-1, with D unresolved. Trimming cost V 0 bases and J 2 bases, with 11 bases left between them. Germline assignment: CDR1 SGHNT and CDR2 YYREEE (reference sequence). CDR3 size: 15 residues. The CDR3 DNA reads TGTGCCAGCAGCTTGGAGGTCACAACTAACACTGAAGCTTTCTTT. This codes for CASSLEVTTNTEAFF.

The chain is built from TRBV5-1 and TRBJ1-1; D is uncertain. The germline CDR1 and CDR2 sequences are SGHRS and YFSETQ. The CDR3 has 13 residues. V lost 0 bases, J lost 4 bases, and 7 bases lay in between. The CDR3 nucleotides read TGCGCCAGCAGCTTGGGGGCGCCCACTGAAGCTTTCTTT. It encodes CASSLGAPTEAFF.

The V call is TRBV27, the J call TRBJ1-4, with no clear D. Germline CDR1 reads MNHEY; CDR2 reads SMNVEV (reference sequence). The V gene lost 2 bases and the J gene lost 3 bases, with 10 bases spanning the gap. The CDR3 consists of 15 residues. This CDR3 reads CASSLMAAANEKLFF. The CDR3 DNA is TGTGCCAGCAGTTTAATGGCCGCGGCTAATGAAAAACTGTTTTTT.

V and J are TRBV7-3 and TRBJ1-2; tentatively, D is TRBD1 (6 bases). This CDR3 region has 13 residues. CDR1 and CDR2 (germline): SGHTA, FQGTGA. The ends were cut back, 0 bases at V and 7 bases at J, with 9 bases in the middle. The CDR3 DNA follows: TGTGCCAGCAGCTTAACAGGGGGGCTTGGCTACACCTTC. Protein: CASSLTGGLGYTF.

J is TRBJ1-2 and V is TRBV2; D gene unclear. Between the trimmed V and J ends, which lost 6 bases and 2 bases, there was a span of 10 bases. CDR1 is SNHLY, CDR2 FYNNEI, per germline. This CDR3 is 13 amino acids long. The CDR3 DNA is TGTGCCAGCAGGCAAACACTAAACTATGGCTACACCTTC. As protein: CASRQTLNYGYTF.

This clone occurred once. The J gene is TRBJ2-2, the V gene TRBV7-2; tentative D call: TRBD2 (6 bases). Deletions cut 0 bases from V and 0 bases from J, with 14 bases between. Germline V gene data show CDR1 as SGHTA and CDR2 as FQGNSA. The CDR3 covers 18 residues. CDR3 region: CASSLAGLGGANTGELFF. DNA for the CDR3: TGTGCCAGCAGCTTAGCAGGTTTGGGCGGGGCGAACACCGGGGAGCTGTTTTTT.

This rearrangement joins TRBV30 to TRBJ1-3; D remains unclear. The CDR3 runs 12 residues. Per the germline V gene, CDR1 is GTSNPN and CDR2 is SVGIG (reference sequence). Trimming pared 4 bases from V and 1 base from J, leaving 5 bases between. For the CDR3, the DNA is TGTGCCTGGACAGATTCTGGAAACACCATATATTTT. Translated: CAWTDSGNTIYF.

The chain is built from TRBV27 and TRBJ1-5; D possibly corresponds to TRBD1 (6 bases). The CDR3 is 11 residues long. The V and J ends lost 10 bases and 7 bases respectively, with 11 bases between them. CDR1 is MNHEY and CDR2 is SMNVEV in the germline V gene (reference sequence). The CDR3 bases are TGTGCCACCCACAGGGTCCAGCCCCAGCATTTT. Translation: CATHRVQPQHF.

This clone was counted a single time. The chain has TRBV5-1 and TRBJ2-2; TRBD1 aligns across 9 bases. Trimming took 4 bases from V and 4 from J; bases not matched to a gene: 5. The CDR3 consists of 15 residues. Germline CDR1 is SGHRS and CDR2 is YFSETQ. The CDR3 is CASSEGQGTTGELFF. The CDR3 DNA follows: TGCGCCAGCAGCGAGGGACAGGGAACCACCGGGGAGCTGTTTTTT. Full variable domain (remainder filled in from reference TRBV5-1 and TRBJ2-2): KAGVTQTPRYLIKTRGQQVTLSCSPISGHRSVSWYQQTPGQGLQFLFEYFSETQRNKGNFPGRFSGRQFSNSRSEMNVSTLELGDSALYLCASSEGQGTTGELFFGEGSRLTVL.

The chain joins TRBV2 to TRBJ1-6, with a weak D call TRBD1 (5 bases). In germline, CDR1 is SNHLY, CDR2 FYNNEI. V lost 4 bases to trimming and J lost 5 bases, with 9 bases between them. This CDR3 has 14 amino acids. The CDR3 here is CASSVGVDNSPLHF. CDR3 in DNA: TGTGCCAGCAGTGTGGGGGTGGATAATTCACCCCTCCACTTT.

CDR3 in DNA: TGTGCCAGCAGCTTAGGCAGCGTGAACACTGAAGCTTTCTTT. As protein: CASSLGSVNTEAFF. V gene TRBV11-1 combines with J gene TRBJ1-1; D gene unclear. With 1 base removed from V and 0 bases from J, the gap between germline ends came to 6 bases. Per the germline V gene, CDR1 is SGHAT and CDR2 is FQDESV (reference sequence). This CDR3 comprises 14 residues.

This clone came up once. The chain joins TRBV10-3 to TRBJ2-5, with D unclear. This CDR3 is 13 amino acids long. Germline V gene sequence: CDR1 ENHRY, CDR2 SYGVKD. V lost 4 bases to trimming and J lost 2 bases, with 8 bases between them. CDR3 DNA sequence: TGTGCCATCAGTGGAGGTCCACAAGAGACCCAGTACTTC. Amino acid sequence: CAISGGPQETQYF.

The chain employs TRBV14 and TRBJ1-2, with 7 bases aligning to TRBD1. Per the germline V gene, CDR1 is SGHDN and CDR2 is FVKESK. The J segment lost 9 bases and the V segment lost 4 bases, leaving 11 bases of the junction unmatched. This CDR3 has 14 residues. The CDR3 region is CASSRNRDSSRYTF. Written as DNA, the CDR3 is TGTGCCAGCAGCCGAAACCGGGACAGTTCTCGCTACACCTTC.

For the CDR3, the DNA is TGTGCCAGCAGCTCGGACAGGGCTGGAGCTGGCTACACCTTC. Its protein product is CASSSDRAGAGYTF. The chain couples TRBV7-3 to TRBJ1-2, with 8 bases matching TRBD1. The CDR3 contains 14 residues. Germline CDR1 reads SGHTA; CDR2 reads FQGTGA. V dropped 4 bases and J dropped 7; count of bases not matched to a gene: 8.

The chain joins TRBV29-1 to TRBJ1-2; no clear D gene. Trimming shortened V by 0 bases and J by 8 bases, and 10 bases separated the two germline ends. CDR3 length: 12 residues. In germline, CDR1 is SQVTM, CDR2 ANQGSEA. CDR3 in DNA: TGCAGCGTTGAAGATCGGGATTTGGGCTACACCTTC. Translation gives CSVEDRDLGYTF.

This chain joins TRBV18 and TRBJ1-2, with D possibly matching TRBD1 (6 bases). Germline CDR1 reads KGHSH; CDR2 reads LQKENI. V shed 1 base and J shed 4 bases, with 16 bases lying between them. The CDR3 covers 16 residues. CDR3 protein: CASSPRSGQLLYGYTF. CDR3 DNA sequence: TGTGCCAGCTCACCACGGTCAGGACAGCTACTCTATGGCTACACCTTC. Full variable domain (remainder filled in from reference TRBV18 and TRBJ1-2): NAGVMQNPRHLVRRRGQEARLRCSPMKGHSHVYWYRQLPEEGLKFMVYLQKENIIDESGMPKERFSAEFPKEGPSILRIQQVVRGDSAAYFCASSPRSGQLLYGYTFGSGTRLTVV.

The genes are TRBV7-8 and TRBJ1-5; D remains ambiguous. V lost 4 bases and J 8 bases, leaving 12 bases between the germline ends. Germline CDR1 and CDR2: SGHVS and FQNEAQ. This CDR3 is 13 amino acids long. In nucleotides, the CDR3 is TGTGCCAGCAGCTCCTCTGTGGGTGAGCCCCAGCATTTT. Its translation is CASSSSVGEPQHF.

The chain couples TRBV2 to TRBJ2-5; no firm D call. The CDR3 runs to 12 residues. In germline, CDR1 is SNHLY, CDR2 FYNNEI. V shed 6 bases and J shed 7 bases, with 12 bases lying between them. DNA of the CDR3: TGTGCCAGCAGAGAGGATTCGGGGACCCAGTACTTC. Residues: CASREDSGTQYF.

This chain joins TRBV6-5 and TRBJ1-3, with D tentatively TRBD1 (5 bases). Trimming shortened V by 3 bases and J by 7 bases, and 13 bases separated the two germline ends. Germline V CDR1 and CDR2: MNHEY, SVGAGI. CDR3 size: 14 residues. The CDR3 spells CASSYGGSVNTIYF. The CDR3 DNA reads TGTGCCAGCAGTTATGGGGGGAGTGTGAACACCATATATTTT.

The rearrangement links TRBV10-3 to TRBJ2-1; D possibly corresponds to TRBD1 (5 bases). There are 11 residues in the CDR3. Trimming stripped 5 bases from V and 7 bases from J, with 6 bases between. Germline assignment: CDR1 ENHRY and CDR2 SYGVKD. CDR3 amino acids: CAISQGNEQFF. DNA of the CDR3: TGTGCCATCAGTCAGGGAAATGAGCAGTTCTTC.